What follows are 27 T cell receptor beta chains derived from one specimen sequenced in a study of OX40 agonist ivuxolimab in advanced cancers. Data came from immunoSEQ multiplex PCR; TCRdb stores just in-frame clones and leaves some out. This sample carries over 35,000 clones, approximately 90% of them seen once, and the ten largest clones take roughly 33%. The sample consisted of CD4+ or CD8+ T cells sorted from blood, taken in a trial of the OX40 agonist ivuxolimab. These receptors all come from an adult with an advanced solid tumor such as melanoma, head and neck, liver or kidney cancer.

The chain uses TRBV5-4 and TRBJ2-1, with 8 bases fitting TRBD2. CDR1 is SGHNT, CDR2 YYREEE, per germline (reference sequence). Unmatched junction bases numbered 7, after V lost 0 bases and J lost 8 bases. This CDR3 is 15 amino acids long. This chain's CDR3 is CASSLAREGPHEQFF. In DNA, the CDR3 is TGTGCCAGCAGCTTGGCCCGGGAGGGCCCTCATGAGCAGTTCTTC.

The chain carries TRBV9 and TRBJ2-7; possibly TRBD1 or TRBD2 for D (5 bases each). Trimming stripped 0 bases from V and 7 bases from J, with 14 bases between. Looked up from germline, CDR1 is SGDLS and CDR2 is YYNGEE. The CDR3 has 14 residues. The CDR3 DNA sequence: TGTGCCAGCAGCGTAGGGACACCAACGGGGGAGCAGTACTTC. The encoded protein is CASSVGTPTGEQYF.

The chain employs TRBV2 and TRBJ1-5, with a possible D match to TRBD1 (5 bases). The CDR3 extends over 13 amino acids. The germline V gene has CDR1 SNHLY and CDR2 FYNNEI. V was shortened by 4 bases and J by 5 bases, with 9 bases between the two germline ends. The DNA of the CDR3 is TGTGCCAGCAGTGCAGGGACTGATCAGCCCCAGCATTTT. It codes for CASSAGTDQPQHF.

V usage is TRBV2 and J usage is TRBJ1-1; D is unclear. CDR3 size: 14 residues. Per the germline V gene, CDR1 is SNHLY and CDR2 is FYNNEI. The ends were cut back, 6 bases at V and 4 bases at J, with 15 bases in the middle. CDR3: CASRLTWLGTEAFF. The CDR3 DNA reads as TGTGCCAGCAGGCTGACATGGTTGGGCACTGAAGCTTTCTTT.

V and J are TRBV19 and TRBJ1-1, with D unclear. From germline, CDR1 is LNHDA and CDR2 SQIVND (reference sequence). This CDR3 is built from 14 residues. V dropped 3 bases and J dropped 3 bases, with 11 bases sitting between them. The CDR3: CASSIGQVYTEAFF. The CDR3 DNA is TGTGCCAGTAGTATCGGGCAGGTTTACACTGAAGCTTTCTTT.

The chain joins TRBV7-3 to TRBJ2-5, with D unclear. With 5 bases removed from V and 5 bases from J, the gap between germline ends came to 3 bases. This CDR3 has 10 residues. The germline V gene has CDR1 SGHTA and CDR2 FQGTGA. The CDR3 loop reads CASSHETQYF. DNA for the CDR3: TGTGCCAGCAGCCATGAGACCCAGTACTTC.

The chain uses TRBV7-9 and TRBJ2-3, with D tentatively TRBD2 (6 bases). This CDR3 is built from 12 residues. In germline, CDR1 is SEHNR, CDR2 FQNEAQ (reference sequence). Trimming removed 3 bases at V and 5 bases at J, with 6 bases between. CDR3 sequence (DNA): TGTGCCAGCAGCTTGGGACTAGATACGCAGTATTTT. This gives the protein CASSLGLDTQYF.

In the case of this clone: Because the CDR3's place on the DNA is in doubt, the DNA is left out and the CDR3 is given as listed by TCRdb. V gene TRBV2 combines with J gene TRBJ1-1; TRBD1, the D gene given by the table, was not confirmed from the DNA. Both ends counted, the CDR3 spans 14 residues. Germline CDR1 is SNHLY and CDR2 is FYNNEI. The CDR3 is CASSTSQGSTEAFF.

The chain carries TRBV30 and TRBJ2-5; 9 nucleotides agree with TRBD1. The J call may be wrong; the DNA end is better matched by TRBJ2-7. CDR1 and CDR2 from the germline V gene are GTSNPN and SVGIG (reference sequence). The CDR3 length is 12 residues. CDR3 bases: TGTGCCTGGACGACAGGGGGAGACGAGCAGTACTTC. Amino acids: CAWTTGGDEQYF.

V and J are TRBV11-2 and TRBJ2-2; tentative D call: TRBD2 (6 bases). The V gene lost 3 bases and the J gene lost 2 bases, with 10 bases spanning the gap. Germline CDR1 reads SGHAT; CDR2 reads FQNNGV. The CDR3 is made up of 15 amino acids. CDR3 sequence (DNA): TGTGCCAGCAGCTTTTATAGCGGAAACACCGGGGAGCTGTTTTTT. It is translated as CASSFYSGNTGELFF.

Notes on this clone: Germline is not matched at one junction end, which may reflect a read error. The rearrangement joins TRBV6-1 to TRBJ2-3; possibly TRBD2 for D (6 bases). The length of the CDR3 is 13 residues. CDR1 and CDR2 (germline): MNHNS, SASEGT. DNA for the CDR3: TGTGCCATCAGTGAGGGGACTTATGATACGCAGTATTTT. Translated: CAISEGTYDTQYF.

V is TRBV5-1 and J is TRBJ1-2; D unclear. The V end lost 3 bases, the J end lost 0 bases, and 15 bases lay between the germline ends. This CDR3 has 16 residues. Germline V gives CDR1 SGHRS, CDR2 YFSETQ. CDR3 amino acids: CASSSLGGGTNYGYTF. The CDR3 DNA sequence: TGCGCCAGCAGCTCCCTAGGCGGCGGAACTAACTATGGCTACACCTTC. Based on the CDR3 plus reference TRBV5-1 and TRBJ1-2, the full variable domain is KAGVTQTPRYLIKTRGQQVTLSCSPISGHRSVSWYQQTPGQGLQFLFEYFSETQRNKGNFPGRFSGRQFSNSRSEMNVSTLELGDSALYLCASSSLGGGTNYGYTFGSGTRLTVV.

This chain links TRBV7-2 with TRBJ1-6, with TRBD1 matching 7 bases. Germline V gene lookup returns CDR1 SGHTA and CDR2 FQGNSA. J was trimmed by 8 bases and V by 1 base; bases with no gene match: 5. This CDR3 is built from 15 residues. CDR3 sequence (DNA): TGTGCCAGCAGCTTAGGTCAGGGGGAGTATTCACCCCTCCACTTT. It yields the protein CASSLGQGEYSPLHF.

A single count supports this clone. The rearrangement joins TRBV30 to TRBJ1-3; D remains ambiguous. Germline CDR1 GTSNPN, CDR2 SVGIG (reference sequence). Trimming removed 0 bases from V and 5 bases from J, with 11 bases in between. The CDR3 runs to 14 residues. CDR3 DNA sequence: TGTGCCTGGAGTGTACCCAGCAGTCGAAACACCATATATTTT. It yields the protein CAWSVPSSRNTIYF. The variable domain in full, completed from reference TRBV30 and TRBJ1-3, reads SQTIHQWPATLVQPVGSPLSLECTVEGTSNPNLYWYRQAAGRGLQLLFYSVGIGQISSEVPQNLSASRPQDRQFILSSKKLLLSDSGFYLCAWSVPSSRNTIYFGEGSWLTVV.

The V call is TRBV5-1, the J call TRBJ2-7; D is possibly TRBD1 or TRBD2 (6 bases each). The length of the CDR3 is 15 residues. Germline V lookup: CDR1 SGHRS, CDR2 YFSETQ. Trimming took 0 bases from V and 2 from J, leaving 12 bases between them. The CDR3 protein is CASSLVTGRPYEQYF. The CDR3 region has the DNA TGCGCCAGCAGCTTGGTTACAGGGAGGCCCTACGAGCAGTACTTC.

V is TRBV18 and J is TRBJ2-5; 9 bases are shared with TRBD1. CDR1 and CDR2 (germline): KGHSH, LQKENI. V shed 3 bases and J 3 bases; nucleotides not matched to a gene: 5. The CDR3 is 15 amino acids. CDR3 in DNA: TGTGCCAGCTCACCCCAAACAGGGGGCGAAGAGACCCAGTACTTC. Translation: CASSPQTGGEETQYF.

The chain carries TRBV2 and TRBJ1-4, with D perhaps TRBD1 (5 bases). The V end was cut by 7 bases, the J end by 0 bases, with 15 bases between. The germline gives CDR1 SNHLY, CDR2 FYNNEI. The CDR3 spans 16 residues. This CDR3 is CASINYVGATNEKLFF. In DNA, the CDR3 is TGTGCCAGCATTAATTACGTGGGGGCAACTAATGAAAAACTGTTTTTT.

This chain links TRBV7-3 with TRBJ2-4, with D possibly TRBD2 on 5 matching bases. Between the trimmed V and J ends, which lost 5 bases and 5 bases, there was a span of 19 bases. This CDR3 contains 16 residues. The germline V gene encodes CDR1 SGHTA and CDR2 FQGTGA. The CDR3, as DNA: TGTGCCAGCAGCGCGGCGCTTTTCGGGGTGGAAAACATTCAGTACTTC. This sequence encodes CASSAALFGVENIQYF. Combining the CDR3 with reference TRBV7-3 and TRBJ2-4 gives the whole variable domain GAGVSQTPSNKVTEKGKYVELRCDPISGHTALYWYRQSLGQGPEFLIYFQGTGAADDSGLPNDRFFAVRPEGSVSTLKIQRTERGDSAVYLCASSAALFGVENIQYFGAGTRLSVL.

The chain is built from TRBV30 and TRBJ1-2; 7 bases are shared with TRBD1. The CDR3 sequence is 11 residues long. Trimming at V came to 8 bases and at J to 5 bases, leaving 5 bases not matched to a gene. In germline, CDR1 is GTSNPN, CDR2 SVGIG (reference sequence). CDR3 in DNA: TGTGCCGTGGGACAGATTTATGGCTACACCTTC. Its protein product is CAVGQIYGYTF.

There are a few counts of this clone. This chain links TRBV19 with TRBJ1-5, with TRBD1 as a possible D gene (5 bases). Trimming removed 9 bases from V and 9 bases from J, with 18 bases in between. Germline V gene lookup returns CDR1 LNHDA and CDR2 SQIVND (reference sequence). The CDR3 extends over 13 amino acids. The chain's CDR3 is CARTIWGYLPQHF. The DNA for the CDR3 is TGTGCCAGGACCATCTGGGGGTATTTGCCCCAGCATTTT.

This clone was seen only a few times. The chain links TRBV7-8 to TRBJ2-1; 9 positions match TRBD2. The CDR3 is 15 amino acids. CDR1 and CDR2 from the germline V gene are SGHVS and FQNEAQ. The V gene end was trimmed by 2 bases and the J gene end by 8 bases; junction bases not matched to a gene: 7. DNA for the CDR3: TGTGCCAGCAGCTTATGGGGTAGCGGGAGTGATGAGCAGTTCTTC. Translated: CASSLWGSGSDEQFF.

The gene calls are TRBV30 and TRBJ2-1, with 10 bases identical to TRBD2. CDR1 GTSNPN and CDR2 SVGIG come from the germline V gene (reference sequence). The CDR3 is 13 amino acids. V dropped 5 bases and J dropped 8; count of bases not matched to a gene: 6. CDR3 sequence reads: CAWEGTSAHEQFF. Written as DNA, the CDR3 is TGTGCCTGGGAAGGGACTAGCGCCCATGAGCAGTTCTTC.

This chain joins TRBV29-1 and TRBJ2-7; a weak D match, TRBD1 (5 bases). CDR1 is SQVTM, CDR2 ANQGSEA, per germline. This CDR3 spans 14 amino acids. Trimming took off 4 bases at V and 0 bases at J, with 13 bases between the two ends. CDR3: CSVGGGGSSYEQYF. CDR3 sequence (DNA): TGCAGCGTTGGGGGCGGCGGAAGCTCCTACGAGCAGTACTTC.

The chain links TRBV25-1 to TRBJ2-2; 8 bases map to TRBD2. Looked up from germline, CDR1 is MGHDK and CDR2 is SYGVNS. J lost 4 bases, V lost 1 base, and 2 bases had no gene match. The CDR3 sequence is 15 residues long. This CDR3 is CASSESAGATGELFF. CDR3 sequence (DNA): TGTGCCAGCAGTGAATCAGCGGGGGCCACCGGGGAGCTGTTTTTT.

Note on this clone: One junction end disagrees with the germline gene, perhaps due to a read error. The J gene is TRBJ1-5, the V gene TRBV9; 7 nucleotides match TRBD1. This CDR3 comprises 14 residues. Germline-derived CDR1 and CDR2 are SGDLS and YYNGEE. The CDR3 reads CASSVEVRDSHMYF. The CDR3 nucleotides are TGTGCCAGCAGCGTAGAAGTACGGGACAGCCACATGTATTTT.

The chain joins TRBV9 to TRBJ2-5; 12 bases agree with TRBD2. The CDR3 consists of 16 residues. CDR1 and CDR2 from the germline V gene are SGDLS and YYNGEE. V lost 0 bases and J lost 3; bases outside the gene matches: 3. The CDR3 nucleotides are TGTGCCAGCAGCGTAGTAGCTAGCGGGGGGGAAGAGACCCAGTACTTC. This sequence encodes CASSVVASGGEETQYF. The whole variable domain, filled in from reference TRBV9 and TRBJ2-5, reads DSGVTQTPKHLITATGQRVTLRCSPRSGDLSVYWYQQSLDQGLQFLIQYYNGEERAKGNILERFSAQQFPDLHSELNLSSLELGDSALYFCASSVVASGGEETQYFGPGTRLLVL.

The CDR3 bases are TGTGCCAGCAGCCCCGGAACAGCGAACACCGGGGAGCTGTTTTTT. It specifies CASSPGTANTGELFF. V and J are TRBV11-3 and TRBJ2-2; no definite D call. Germline V gene sequence: CDR1 SGHNT, CDR2 YENEEA. Trimming removed 5 bases at V and 0 bases at J, with 10 bases between. There are 15 residues in the CDR3.